This entry lists 21 T cell receptor beta chains sequenced from one sample in a study of prognosis after radiotherapy for stage I lung cancer. CDR3 of TCR beta was amplified from genomic DNA via a two-round multiplex PCR. The authors ran first-round PCR with primers specific to each TRBV and TRBJ gene. Via MiXCR, TCRdb re-called the multiplex PCR reads, giving one row per CDR3 protein. The table has 15,000 to 20,000 distinct CDR3 sequences, approximately 50% seen once; the top ten hold approximately 30%. This specimen was PBMCs, taken before or after stereotactic body radiation therapy (not recorded which). These TCRs come from a donor over 45 with non-small cell lung cancer.

Points on this clonotype: This likely reflects a read error, since a far larger clone is one base away. This chain joins TRBV7-8 and TRBJ2-1; no reliable D call. The tail of the sequence fits TRBJ2-5 better, so the J call may be wrong. The CDR3 loop spans 15 amino acids. Germline loops: CDR1 SGHVS, CDR2 FQNEAQ. Here the CDR3 reads CAISLETGRQETQYF. As DNA, the CDR3 is TGTGCCATCAGCTTAGAAACTGGGCGACAAGAGACCCAGTACTTC.

Ten or more counts support this clonotype. V and J are TRBV7-2 and TRBJ1-4, with D uncertain. CDR3 length: 19 residues. Germline CDR1 SGHTA, CDR2 FQGNSA. V lost 5 bases, J lost 0 bases, and 22 bases lay in between. CDR3: CASSPPLSWQLSTNEKLFF. Here the CDR3 DNA reads TGTGCCAGCAGCCCCCCCCTTTCCTGGCAGTTATCAACTAATGAAAAACTGTTTTTT.

This clonotype is labeled medium-sized. J is TRBJ2-7 and V is TRBV2; a possible D gene is TRBD2 (5 bases). This CDR3 is 14 amino acids long. V lost 4 bases and J lost 0, with 10 bases in between. Germline V gene lookup returns CDR1 SNHLY and CDR2 FYNNEI. The CDR3 sequence is CASSVERRSYEQYF. CDR3 DNA sequence: TGTGCCAGCAGTGTGGAGCGGCGCTCCTACGAGCAGTACTTC.

This clonotype came up a few times. A far larger clone is off by one base, so a read error is likely. CDR3 loop: CASSLRAVYYGYTF. Written as DNA, the CDR3 is TGTGCCAGCAGCTTGAGAGCTGTTTACTATGGCTACACCTTC. The chain recombines TRBV5-4 with TRBJ1-2; D is unresolved. Trimming shortened V by 1 base and J by 3 bases, and 10 bases separated the two germline ends. This CDR3 comprises 14 residues. CDR1 and CDR2 from the germline V gene are SGHNT and YYREEE (reference sequence). Full variable domain (outside the CDR3, taken from reference TRBV5-4 and TRBJ1-2): ETGVTQSPTHLIKTRGQQVTLRCSSQSGHNTVSWYQQALGQGPQFIFQYYREEENGRGNFPPRFSGLQFPNYSSELNVNALELDDSALYLCASSLRAVYYGYTFGSGTRLTVV.

The chain couples TRBV12-3 or TRBV12-4 to TRBJ2-1; perhaps TRBD2 as D (6 bases). Between the trimmed V and J ends, which lost 4 bases and 8 bases, there was a span of 15 bases. CDR3 length equals 14 residues. The CDR3 region is CASSYGTTGDEQFF. As DNA, the CDR3 is TGTGCCAGCAGTTACGGGACCACGGGGGATGAGCAGTTCTTC.

This clonotype was seen many times. CDR3 loop: CASSQGPTYEQYF. The CDR3 DNA is TGTGCCAGCAGCCAAGGACCTACCTACGAGCAGTACTTC. The chain carries TRBV4-2 and TRBJ2-7; D gene unclear. This CDR3 has 13 amino acids. The ends were cut back, 1 base at V and 2 bases at J, with 6 bases in the middle. Germline V gene lookup returns CDR1 LGHNA and CDR2 YNFKEQ.

This chain links TRBV12-3 or TRBV12-4 with TRBJ1-3, with D perhaps TRBD1 (6 bases). The CDR3 has 15 amino acids. V lost 7 bases and J 1 base, leaving 14 bases between the germline ends. The CDR3 here is CASTEQGLSGNTIYF. The CDR3 DNA reads as TGTGCCAGCACCGAACAGGGATTGTCTGGAAACACCATATATTTT.

This clonotype showed up many times. The chain carries TRBV10-3 and TRBJ2-5, with 8 bases that match TRBD2. CDR3 size: 16 residues. V gave up 5 bases and J gave up 2 bases; unmatched junction bases: 10. Germline V gene sequence: CDR1 ENHRY, CDR2 SYGVKD. The CDR3 loop is CAISSEDLAGQETQYF. DNA of the CDR3: TGTGCCATCAGTTCGGAGGACCTAGCGGGTCAAGAGACCCAGTACTTC.

The V gene is TRBV27, the J gene TRBJ2-7; D may match TRBD1 or TRBD2 (5 bases each). V was pared by 5 bases and J by 7 bases, with 15 bases between. The CDR3 length is 13 residues. Germline V gives CDR1 MNHEY, CDR2 SMNVEV (reference sequence). The CDR3: CASSPLGVREQYF. Written as DNA, the CDR3 is TGTGCCAGCAGTCCCCTGGGGGTTAGGGAGCAGTACTTC.

Sample share makes this clonotype medium-sized (0.01 to 0.1%). The rearrangement uses TRBV12-3 or TRBV12-4 and TRBJ2-2, with 7 nucleotides matching TRBD2. The CDR3 runs 14 residues. The V gene end was trimmed by 3 bases and the J gene end by 5 bases; junction bases not matched to a gene: 3. CDR3 sequence (DNA): TGTGCCAGCAGTTTGGTCGGGAGGACCGGGGAGCTGTTTTTT. Its protein product is CASSLVGRTGELFF.

Only one count was recorded for this clonotype. Germline and junction disagree at one end, which may indicate a read error. This sequence joins TRBV12-3 or TRBV12-4 and TRBJ1-2, with 7 bases lining up with TRBD1. The CDR3 has 14 residues. CDR3 protein: CVSSFDRANIGYTF. In nucleotides, the CDR3 is TGTGTCAGCAGCTTCGACAGGGCCAATATAGGCTACACCTTC.

Remarks on this clonotype: The junction differs from germline at one of its ends, possibly a read error. V usage is TRBV19 and J usage is TRBJ2-1; no clear D. The germline CDR1 and CDR2 sequences are LNHDA and SQIVND (reference sequence). The CDR3 loop spans 17 amino acids. The CDR3 DNA is TGTACCAGTAGTATACATGACCGGGCCCCGCAAAGCAATGAGCAGTTCTTC. Translation gives CTSSIHDRAPQSNEQFF.

This clonotype was detected many times. This chain links TRBV7-8 with TRBJ2-2; D remains unclear. The V end lost 2 bases, the J end lost 1 base, and 11 bases lay between the germline ends. This CDR3 is built from 16 residues. Germline lookup yields CDR1 SGHVS and CDR2 FQNEAQ. The DNA of the CDR3 is TGTGCCAGCAGCTTATTTTCTGGCGGGAACACCGGGGAGCTGTTTTTT. Protein product: CASSLFSGGNTGELFF.

The chain has TRBV11-2 and TRBJ1-3, with no clear D. V lost 2 bases and J lost 4, with 9 bases in between. Germline CDR1 SGHAT, CDR2 FQNNGV. This CDR3 has 14 residues. Written as DNA, the CDR3 is TGTGCCAGCAGCTTAAGCCAACTAGGAAACACCATATATTTT. It codes for CASSLSQLGNTIYF.

This clonotype was seen many times. This rearrangement joins TRBV29-1 to TRBJ2-1, with 10 bases identical to TRBD1. The CDR3 extends over 14 amino acids. Germline CDR1 and CDR2: SQVTM and ANQGSEA. The V and J ends lost 0 bases and 10 bases, in that order; junction bases with no gene match: 6. The CDR3 nucleotides read TGCAGCGTTGAAGATCTGGGGACAGGGGAGGAGCAGTTCTTC. Its protein is CSVEDLGTGEEQFF.

The rearrangement links TRBV9 to TRBJ2-7, with a weak D call TRBD1 (6 bases). This CDR3 has 15 amino acids. Looked up from germline, CDR1 is SGDLS and CDR2 is YYNGEE. Deletions cut 0 bases from V and 6 bases from J, with 16 bases between. DNA for the CDR3: TGTGCCAGCAGCGTAGTGGGGGACACCCCACGCGAGCAGTACTTC. Translated, it gives CASSVVGDTPREQYF.

By sample fraction, this clonotype is medium-sized. The chain is built from TRBV28 and TRBJ2-7, with TRBD1 identical over 7 bases. The CDR3 spans 16 residues. The germline V gene encodes CDR1 MDHEN and CDR2 SYDVKM. V lost 3 bases, J lost 6 bases, and 14 bases stayed unmatched. CDR3 in amino acids: CASSFALYRGRGEQYF. CDR3 DNA sequence: TGTGCCAGCAGTTTTGCCCTGTACAGGGGAAGGGGCGAGCAGTACTTC.

This clonotype was seen at least ten times. The chain joins TRBV19 to TRBJ2-1; weak D call: TRBD2 (8 bases). CDR3 length: 14 amino acids. V gave up 6 bases and J gave up 10 bases, with 19 bases separating them. From germline, CDR1 is LNHDA and CDR2 SQIVND (reference sequence). CDR3 amino acids: CASSPIVAGQEQFF. For the CDR3, the DNA is TGTGCCAGTAGCCCCATAGTAGCGGGACAGGAGCAGTTCTTC.

The genes are TRBV6-1 and TRBJ1-3, with D maybe TRBD1 (6 bases). V was pared by 6 bases and J by 0 bases, with 12 bases between. The CDR3 is 15 amino acids. Germline CDR1 and CDR2: MNHNS and SASEGT. The CDR3: CASRRQVASGNTIYF. The DNA of the CDR3 is TGTGCCAGCAGGAGACAGGTTGCCTCTGGAAACACCATATATTTT.

The chain carries TRBV6-7 and TRBJ2-1; 7 positions match TRBD2. TRBV6-7 has ORF status, its function being uncertain. The CDR3 has 12 amino acids. Trimming at V came to 8 bases and at J to 5 bases, leaving 3 bases not matched to a gene. The CDR3 bases are TGTGCCAGCGAGCGGGGAAACAATGAGCAGTTCTTC. This encodes CASERGNNEQFF.

Within the sample, this clonotype is medium-sized. The V gene is TRBV30, the J gene TRBJ1-6; perhaps TRBD1 as D (6 bases). Germline CDR1 GTSNPN, CDR2 SVGIG (reference sequence). CDR3 length equals 14 residues. V lost 4 bases and J lost 9, with 16 bases in between. CDR3 nucleotides: TGTGCCTGGACTATCGGCAGGGGAGCTTCACCCCTCCACTTT. This codes for CAWTIGRGASPLHF.